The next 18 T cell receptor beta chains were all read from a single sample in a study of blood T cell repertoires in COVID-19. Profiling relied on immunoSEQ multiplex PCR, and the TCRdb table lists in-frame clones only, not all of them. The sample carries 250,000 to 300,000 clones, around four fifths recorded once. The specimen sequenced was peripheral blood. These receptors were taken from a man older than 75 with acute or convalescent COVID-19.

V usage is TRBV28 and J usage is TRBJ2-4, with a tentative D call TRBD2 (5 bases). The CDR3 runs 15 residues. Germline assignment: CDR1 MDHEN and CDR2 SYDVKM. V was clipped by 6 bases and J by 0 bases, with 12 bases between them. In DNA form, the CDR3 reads TGTGCCAGCAGGCCCAAAGGACTAGCCAAAAACATTCAGTACTTC. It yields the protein CASRPKGLAKNIQYF. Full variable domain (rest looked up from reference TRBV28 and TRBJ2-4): DVKVTQSSRYLVKRTGEKVFLECVQDMDHENMFWYRQDPGLGLRLIYFSYDVKMKEKGDIPEGYSVSREKKERFSLILESASTNQTSMYLCASRPKGLAKNIQYFGAGTRLSVL.

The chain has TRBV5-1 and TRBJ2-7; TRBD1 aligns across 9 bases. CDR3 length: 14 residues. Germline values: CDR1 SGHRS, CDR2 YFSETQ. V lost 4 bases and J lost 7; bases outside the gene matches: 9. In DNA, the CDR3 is TGCGCCAGCAGCGACCGGGACAGGGCCTGGGAGCAGTACTTC. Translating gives CASSDRDRAWEQYF.

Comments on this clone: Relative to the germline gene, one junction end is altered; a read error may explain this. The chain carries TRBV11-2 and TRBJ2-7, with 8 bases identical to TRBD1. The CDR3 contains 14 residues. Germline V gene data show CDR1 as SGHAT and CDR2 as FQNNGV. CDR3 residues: CASSSGTGVYGQYF. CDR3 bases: TGTGCCAGCAGCTCCGGGACAGGAGTATACGGGCAGTACTTC.

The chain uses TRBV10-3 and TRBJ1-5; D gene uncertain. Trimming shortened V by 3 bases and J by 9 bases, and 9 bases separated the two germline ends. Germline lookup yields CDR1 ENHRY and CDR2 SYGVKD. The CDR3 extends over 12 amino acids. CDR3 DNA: TGTGCCATCAGTGAAGGTGGCGGGCCCCAGCATTTT. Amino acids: CAISEGGGPQHF.

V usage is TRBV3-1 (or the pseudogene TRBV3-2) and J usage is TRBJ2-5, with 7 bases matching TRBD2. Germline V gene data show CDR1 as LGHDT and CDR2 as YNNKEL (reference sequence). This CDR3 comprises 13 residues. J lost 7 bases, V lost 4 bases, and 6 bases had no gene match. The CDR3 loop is CASSRGGIATQYF. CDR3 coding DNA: TGTGCCAGCAGCCGGGGGGGGATTGCGACCCAGTACTTC.

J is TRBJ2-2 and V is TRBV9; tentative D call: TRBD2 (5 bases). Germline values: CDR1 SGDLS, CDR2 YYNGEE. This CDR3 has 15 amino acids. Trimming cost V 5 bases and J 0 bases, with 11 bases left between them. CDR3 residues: CASRPTGSNTGELFF. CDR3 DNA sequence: TGTGCCAGCAGACCCACGGGATCGAACACCGGGGAGCTGTTTTTT.

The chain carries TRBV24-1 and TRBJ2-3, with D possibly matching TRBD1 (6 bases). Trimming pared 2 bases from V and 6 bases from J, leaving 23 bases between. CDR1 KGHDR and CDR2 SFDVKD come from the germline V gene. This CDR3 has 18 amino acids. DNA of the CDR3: TGTGCCACCAGTGATTCGAGCGCAGGGGTGGCTAGTCCGGATACGCAGTATTTT. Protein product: CATSDSSAGVASPDTQYF.

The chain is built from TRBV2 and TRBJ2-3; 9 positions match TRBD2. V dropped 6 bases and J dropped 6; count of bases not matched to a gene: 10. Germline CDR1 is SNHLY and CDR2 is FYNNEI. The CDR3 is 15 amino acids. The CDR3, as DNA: TGTGCCAGCAGCCGTGGGCGGGGGGGCCTCGATACGCAGTATTTT. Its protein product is CASSRGRGGLDTQYF.

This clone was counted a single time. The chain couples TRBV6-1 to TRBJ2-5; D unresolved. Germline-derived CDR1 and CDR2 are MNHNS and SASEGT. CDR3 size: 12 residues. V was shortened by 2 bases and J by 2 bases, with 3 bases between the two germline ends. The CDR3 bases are TGTGCCAGCAGTGAACGGCAAGAGACCCAGTACTTC. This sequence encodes CASSERQETQYF.

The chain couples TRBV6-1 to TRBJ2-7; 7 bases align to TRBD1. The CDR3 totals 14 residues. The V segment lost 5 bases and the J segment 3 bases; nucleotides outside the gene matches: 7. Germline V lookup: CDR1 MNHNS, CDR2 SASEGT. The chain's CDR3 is CASSYFPGGYEQYF. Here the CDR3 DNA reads TGTGCCAGCAGTTATTTTCCAGGGGGCTACGAGCAGTACTTC.

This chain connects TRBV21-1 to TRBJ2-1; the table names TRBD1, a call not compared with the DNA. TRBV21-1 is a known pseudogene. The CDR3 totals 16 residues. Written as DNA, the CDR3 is TGTGCCAGCAACCGTCTGGTGACAATCTCCTACAATGAGCAGTTCTTC. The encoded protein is CASNRLVTISYNEQFF.

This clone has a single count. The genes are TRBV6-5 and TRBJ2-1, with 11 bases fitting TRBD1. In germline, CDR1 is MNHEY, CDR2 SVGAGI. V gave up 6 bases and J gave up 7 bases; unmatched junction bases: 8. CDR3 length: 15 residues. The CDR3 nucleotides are TGTGCCAGCAGCCCACGGGACAGGGGGTGGAATGAGCAGTTCTTC. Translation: CASSPRDRGWNEQFF.

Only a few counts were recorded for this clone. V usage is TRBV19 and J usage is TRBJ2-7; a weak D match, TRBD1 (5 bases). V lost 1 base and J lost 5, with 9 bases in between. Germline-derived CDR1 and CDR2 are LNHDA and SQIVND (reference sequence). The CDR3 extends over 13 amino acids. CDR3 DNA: TGTGCCAGTAGTATAGGTAGGGGCGACGAGCAGTACTTC. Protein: CASSIGRGDEQYF.

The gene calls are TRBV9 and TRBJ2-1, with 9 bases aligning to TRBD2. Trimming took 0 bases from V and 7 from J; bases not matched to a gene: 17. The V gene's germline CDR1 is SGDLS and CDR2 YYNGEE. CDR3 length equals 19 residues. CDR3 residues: CASSVDVTTSGKVVNEQFF. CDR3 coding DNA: TGTGCCAGCAGCGTAGATGTAACGACTAGCGGAAAGGTCGTGAATGAGCAGTTCTTC.

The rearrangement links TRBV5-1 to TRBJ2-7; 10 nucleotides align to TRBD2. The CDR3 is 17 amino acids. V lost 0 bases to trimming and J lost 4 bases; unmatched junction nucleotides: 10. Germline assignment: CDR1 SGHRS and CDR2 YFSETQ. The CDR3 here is CASSLAESGRASYEQYF. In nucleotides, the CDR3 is TGCGCCAGCAGCTTGGCTGAGAGCGGGAGGGCCTCATACGAGCAGTACTTC.

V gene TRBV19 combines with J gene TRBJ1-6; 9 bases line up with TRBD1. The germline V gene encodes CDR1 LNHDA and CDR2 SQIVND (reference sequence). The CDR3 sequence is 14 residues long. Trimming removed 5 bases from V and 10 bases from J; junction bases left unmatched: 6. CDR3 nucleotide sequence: TGTGCCAGTAGTCCAACAGGGGGCCGGTCACCCCTCCACTTT. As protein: CASSPTGGRSPLHF. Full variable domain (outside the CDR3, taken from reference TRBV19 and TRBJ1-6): DGGITQSPKYLFRKEGQNVTLSCEQNLNHDAMYWYRQDPGQGLRLIYYSQIVNDFQKGDIAEGYSVSREKKESFPLTVTSAQKNPTAFYLCASSPTGGRSPLHFGNGTRLTVT.

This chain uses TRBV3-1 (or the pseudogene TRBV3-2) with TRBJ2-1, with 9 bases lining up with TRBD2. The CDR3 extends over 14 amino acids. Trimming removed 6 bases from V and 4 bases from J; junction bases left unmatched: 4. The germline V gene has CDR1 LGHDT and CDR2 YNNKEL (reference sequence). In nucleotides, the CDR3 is TGTGCCAGCAGGACCACTAGCGGGTACAATGAGCAGTTCTTC. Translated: CASRTTSGYNEQFF.

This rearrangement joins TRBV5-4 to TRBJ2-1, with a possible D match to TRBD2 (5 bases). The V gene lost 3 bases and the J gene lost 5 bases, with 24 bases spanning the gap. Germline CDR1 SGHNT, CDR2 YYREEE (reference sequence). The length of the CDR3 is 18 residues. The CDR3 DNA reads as TGTGCCAGCAGCTCGGGGTCTGGTTTGAGGTACCGAAACAATGAGCAGTTCTTC. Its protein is CASSSGSGLRYRNNEQFF.